This T cell receptor (beta chain) was recovered during a study of T-cell memory formation after mild COVID-19. One entry per CDR3 protein results from TCRdb running MiXCR on the 5' RACE reads. This sample has hundreds of thousands of distinct CDR3 sequences, with 24% found just once. This clonotype was found a few times. Sequenced input: PBMCs or a T cell subset sorted from them (not recorded which). This receptor was identified in an adult woman who had mild COVID-19 (a few samples of this study predate the infection). Cell type and time point are not known.

CDR3 region: CASSSPDRAGEQYF. In nucleotides, the CDR3 is TGTGCCAGCAGCTCCCCCGACAGGGCGGGCGAGCAGTACTTC. This chain links TRBV7-2 with TRBJ2-7; TRBD1 matches 7 bases. The CDR3 runs 14 residues. V was pared by 4 bases and J by 6 bases, with 9 bases of the junction left unmatched. The germline V gene has CDR1 SGHTA and CDR2 FQGNSA.